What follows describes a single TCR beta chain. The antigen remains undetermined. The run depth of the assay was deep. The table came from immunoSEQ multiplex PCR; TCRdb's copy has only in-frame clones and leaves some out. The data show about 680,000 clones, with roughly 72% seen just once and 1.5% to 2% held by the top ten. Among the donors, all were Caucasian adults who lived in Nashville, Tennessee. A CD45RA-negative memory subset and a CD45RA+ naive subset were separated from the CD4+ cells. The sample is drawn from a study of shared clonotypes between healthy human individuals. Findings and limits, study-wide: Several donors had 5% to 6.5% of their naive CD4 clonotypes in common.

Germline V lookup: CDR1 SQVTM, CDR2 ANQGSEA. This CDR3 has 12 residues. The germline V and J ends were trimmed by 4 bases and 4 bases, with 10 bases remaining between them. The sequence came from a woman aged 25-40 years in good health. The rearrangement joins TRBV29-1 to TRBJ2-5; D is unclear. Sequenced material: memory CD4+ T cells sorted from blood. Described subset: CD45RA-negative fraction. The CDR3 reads CSVVGSAETQYF. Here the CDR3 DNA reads TGCAGCGTTGTCGGGTCCGCAGAGACCCAGTACTTC.